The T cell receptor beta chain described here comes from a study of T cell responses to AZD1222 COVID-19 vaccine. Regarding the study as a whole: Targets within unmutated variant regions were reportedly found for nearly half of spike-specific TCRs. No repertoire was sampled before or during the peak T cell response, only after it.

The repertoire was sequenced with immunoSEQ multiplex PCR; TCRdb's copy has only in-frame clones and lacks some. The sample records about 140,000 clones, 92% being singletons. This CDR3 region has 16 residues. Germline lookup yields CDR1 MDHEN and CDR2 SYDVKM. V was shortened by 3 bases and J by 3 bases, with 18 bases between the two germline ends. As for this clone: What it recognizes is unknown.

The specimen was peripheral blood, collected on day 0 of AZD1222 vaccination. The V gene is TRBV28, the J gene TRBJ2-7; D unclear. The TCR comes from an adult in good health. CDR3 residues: CASSFPYSPGRYEQYF. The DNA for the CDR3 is TGTGCCAGCAGTTTCCCCTATAGCCCCGGCCGCTACGAGCAGTACTTC.